Listed here are 9 T cell receptor beta chains from one sample, sequenced in a study of identical twins. TCRdb passed the 5' RACE reads through MiXCR, listing each CDR3 protein once. The sample yields around 550,000 distinct CDR3 sequences, 13% to 15% seen once. This same sample was also part of a study on yellow fever vaccine responses in identical twins.

The sequenced sample was CD4+ T cells sorted from blood. The receptor source for this set is a woman aged 18-29 years in good health.

This clonotype was observed a few times. The chain uses TRBV6-1 and TRBJ1-6; D is uncertain. Trimming removed 6 bases from V and 5 bases from J, with 17 bases in between. Germline V gene lookup returns CDR1 MNHNS and CDR2 SASEGT. The CDR3 length is 16 residues. Here the CDR3 reads CASSVSVGSNNSPLHF. CDR3 nucleotides: TGTGCCAGCAGCGTATCGGTTGGGTCTAATAATTCACCCCTCCACTTT.

The rearrangement uses TRBV3-1 and TRBJ2-6; D may match TRBD1 or TRBD2 (5 bases each). V lost 0 bases and J lost 0, with 6 bases in between. The CDR3 covers 16 residues. Germline CDR1 is LGHDT and CDR2 is YNNKEL (reference sequence). The CDR3: CASSQERGSGANVLTF. CDR3 sequence (DNA): TGTGCCAGCAGCCAAGAGAGGGGCTCTGGGGCCAACGTCCTGACTTTC.

The rearrangement joins TRBV5-1 to TRBJ2-5, with D possibly matching TRBD1 (5 bases). V gave up 5 bases and J gave up 0 bases, with 8 bases separating them. This CDR3 is built from 13 residues. Germline loops: CDR1 SGHRS, CDR2 YFSETQ. CDR3 residues: CASRGPNQETQYF. For the CDR3, the DNA is TGCGCCAGCAGGGGGCCCAACCAAGAGACCCAGTACTTC.

The V call is TRBV5-1, the J call TRBJ2-3; D is uncertain. Germline V gene sequence: CDR1 SGHRS, CDR2 YFSETQ. This CDR3 is built from 16 residues. Trimming cost V 6 bases and J 9 bases, with 26 bases left between them. The CDR3 region has the DNA TGCGCCAGCAAAACCAGACTGGGATATCATGAGGAAACGCAGTATTTT. Its protein product is CASKTRLGYHEETQYF.

As regards this clonotype: This may arise from a read error, as a much more abundant clone is one base away. The gene calls are TRBV4-1 and TRBJ2-3; the match to TRBD2 covers 8 bases. The CDR3 loop spans 15 amino acids. Trimming took 3 bases from V and 4 from J; bases not matched to a gene: 6. CDR1 is MGHRA, CDR2 YSYEKL, per germline. The DNA for the CDR3 is TGCGCCAGCAGCCAGAGCGGGGGCGCGCCAGATACGCAGTATTTT. Translation: CASSQSGGAPDTQYF.

There are a few counts of this clonotype. The chain is built from TRBV24-1 and TRBJ2-7; possible D gene TRBD1, 6 bases. The V end was cut by 4 bases, the J end by 2 bases, with 11 bases between. This CDR3 region has 14 residues. The germline V gene has CDR1 KGHDR and CDR2 SFDVKD. The CDR3 DNA reads as TGTGCCACCAGTGACGGACAGACCCCCTACGAGCAGTACTTC. Translated, it gives CATSDGQTPYEQYF.

As for this clonotype: A much larger clone lies a single base off, so this may be a read error. The J gene is TRBJ2-1, the V gene TRBV7-2; D unclear. The CDR3 extends over 16 amino acids. The V and J ends lost 5 bases and 2 bases respectively, with 16 bases between them. The germline gives CDR1 SGHTA, CDR2 FQGNSA. This CDR3 is CASSAQLWIAYNEQFF. The DNA of the CDR3 is TGTGCCAGCAGCGCCCAGCTCTGGATCGCCTACAATGAGCAGTTCTTC.

V usage is TRBV10-3 and J usage is TRBJ2-3, with 10 bases aligning to TRBD2. Germline V gives CDR1 ENHRY, CDR2 SYGVKD. The CDR3 runs 21 residues. The J segment lost 2 bases and the V segment lost 3 bases, leaving 20 bases of the junction unmatched. The CDR3 region has the DNA TGTGCCATCAGTGACCCCTTCCTAGCGGGGGCCCGCCGCTTGTTCACAGATACGCAGTATTTT. This gives the protein CAISDPFLAGARRLFTDTQYF.

V and J are TRBV20-1 and TRBJ1-6; D is uncertain. There are 12 residues in the CDR3. The germline CDR1 and CDR2 sequences are DFQATT and SNEGSKA (reference sequence). With 6 bases removed from V and 7 bases from J, the gap between germline ends came to 10 bases. The DNA of the CDR3 is TGCAGTGCCACAAGTTTAAATTCACCCCTCCACTTT. Protein product: CSATSLNSPLHF.